These 30 T cell receptor beta chains originate from one sample sequenced in a study of T cell repertoires in ileal Crohn's disease. The data were produced by immunoSEQ multiplex PCR, yet TCRdb's version contains in-frame clones alone and is incomplete. The sample has approximately 27,000 clones, roughly three quarters seen once. The sequencing sample was made of ileal tissue. The origin of the receptors is an adult with Crohn's disease.

V usage is TRBV5-1 and J usage is TRBJ2-2, with TRBD1 identical over 7 bases. V lost 3 bases and J lost 7; bases outside the gene matches: 12. The CDR3 covers 16 residues. Germline lookup yields CDR1 SGHRS and CDR2 YFSETQ. CDR3: CASSCRGQVVVGELFF. CDR3 DNA: TGCGCCAGCAGCTGTAGGGGGCAGGTAGTGGTCGGGGAGCTGTTTTTT.

The chain carries TRBV11-2 and TRBJ1-2, with a tentative D call TRBD1 (6 bases). The CDR3 has 16 residues. V was trimmed by 2 bases and J by 8 bases, leaving 21 bases between them. Germline V CDR1 and CDR2: SGHAT, FQNNGV. The CDR3: CASSLRQGHVLQGYTF. The CDR3 DNA reads TGTGCCAGCAGCTTACGCCAGGGGCATGTTCTCCAAGGCTACACCTTC.

The chain couples TRBV5-1 to TRBJ1-3, with a weak D call TRBD1 (6 bases). V was clipped by 3 bases and J by 2 bases, with 9 bases between them. CDR1 and CDR2 (germline): SGHRS, YFSETQ. The CDR3 is made up of 14 amino acids. CDR3 protein: CASSSGTTGNTIYF. CDR3 sequence (DNA): TGCGCCAGCAGCTCTGGGACAACTGGAAACACCATATATTTT.

The chain combines TRBV18 with TRBJ1-6; TRBD1 might be the D (6 bases). Trimming took off 2 bases at V and 6 bases at J, with 11 bases between the two ends. There are 15 residues in the CDR3. CDR1 KGHSH and CDR2 LQKENI come from the germline V gene. The CDR3 here is CASSPSGESNSPLHF. DNA for the CDR3: TGTGCCAGCTCACCATCAGGGGAAAGTAATTCACCCCTCCACTTT.

The CDR3 loop is CASSPGQVNQPQHF. In DNA, the CDR3 is TGTGCCAGCAGCCCGGGACAGGTCAATCAGCCCCAGCATTTT. This rearrangement joins TRBV7-2 to TRBJ1-5; 8 bases are a match to TRBD1. In germline, CDR1 is SGHTA, CDR2 FQGNSA. The CDR3 spans 14 residues. J gave up 3 bases and V 5 bases, and 3 bases lay outside the gene matches.

This clone has just one count. The rearrangement uses TRBV4-1 and TRBJ1-4; D perhaps matches TRBD1 (6 bases). Germline lookup yields CDR1 MGHRA and CDR2 YSYEKL. The CDR3 extends over 14 amino acids. V lost 4 bases and J lost 4, with 10 bases in between. In nucleotides, the CDR3 is TGCGCCAGCAGCCGAGGACAGTTTAATGAAAAACTGTTTTTT. Translating it yields CASSRGQFNEKLFF.

This sequence joins TRBV7-9 and TRBJ2-3; a weak D match, TRBD2 (5 bases). Germline CDR1 reads SEHNR; CDR2 reads FQNEAQ (reference sequence). This CDR3 is built from 14 residues. V dropped 3 bases and J dropped 6 bases, with 13 bases sitting between them. CDR3 in DNA: TGTGCCAGCAGCTTCGCCGGGGTGAGGGATACGCAGTATTTT. It translates to CASSFAGVRDTQYF.

This chain connects TRBV6-6 to TRBJ2-7; TRBD2 is a possible D gene (5 bases). CDR1 and CDR2 (germline): MNHNY, SVGAGI (reference sequence). The V end was cut by 0 bases, the J end by 5 bases, with 17 bases between. The CDR3 sequence is 16 residues long. This CDR3 is CASSYSFVEGAHEQYF. Written as DNA, the CDR3 is TGTGCCAGCAGTTACTCATTTGTCGAGGGAGCCCACGAGCAGTACTTC.

The CDR3 here is CASRSGQVSTEAFF. Here the CDR3 DNA reads TGTGCCAGCAGGTCGGGACAGGTTAGTACTGAAGCTTTCTTT. The chain links TRBV27 to TRBJ1-1, with 8 positions matching TRBD1. Germline CDR1 and CDR2: MNHEY and SMNVEV (reference sequence). The CDR3 sequence is 14 residues long. Trimming removed 6 bases from V and 5 bases from J; junction bases left unmatched: 8.

The chain links TRBV4-2 to TRBJ2-1; a weak D match, TRBD1 (6 bases). The CDR3 totals 15 residues. The germline V gene encodes CDR1 LGHNA and CDR2 YNFKEQ. Trimming shortened V by 1 base and J by 0 bases, and 7 bases separated the two germline ends. CDR3 DNA: TGTGCCAGCAGCCAAGTAGGGGGCTCCTACAATGAGCAGTTCTTC. This sequence encodes CASSQVGGSYNEQFF.

The rearrangement joins TRBV27 to TRBJ1-2; 11 nucleotides match TRBD1. Germline loops: CDR1 MNHEY, CDR2 SMNVEV (reference sequence). The J segment lost 6 bases and the V segment lost 7 bases, leaving 7 bases of the junction unmatched. This CDR3 comprises 14 residues. The CDR3 DNA is TGTGCCAGCAAGTCCCGGACAGGGGGCGATGGCTACACCTTC. Translated, it gives CASKSRTGGDGYTF.

The chain combines TRBV11-2 with TRBJ2-5, with TRBD2 matching 8 bases. V was clipped by 4 bases and J by 0 bases; unmatched bases: 7. The CDR3 has 16 residues. CDR1 is SGHAT and CDR2 is FQNNGV in the germline V gene. CDR3 bases: TGTGCCAGCAGCTCCCCCAGCGGGGGTTACCAAGAGACCCAGTACTTC. Translated, it gives CASSSPSGGYQETQYF.

This clone was seen only a few times. The chain employs TRBV27 and TRBJ2-7; 10 nucleotides line up with TRBD1. Germline CDR1 and CDR2: MNHEY and SMNVEV (reference sequence). This CDR3 spans 15 amino acids. Germline trimming cut 4 bases from V and 4 bases from J; bases unmatched to any gene: 7. CDR3 in amino acids: CASSSLDRGLYEQYF. In DNA form, the CDR3 reads TGTGCCAGCAGTTCCCTCGACAGGGGGCTGTACGAGCAGTACTTC.

This chain connects TRBV9 to TRBJ1-1; no firm D call. CDR3 length: 13 amino acids. In germline, CDR1 is SGDLS, CDR2 YYNGEE. V was shortened by 4 bases and J by 9 bases, with 16 bases between the two germline ends. CDR3 coding DNA: TGTGCCAGCAGCCCAAGTAGCGACCCTAAAGCTTTCTTT. Translating it yields CASSPSSDPKAFF. The variable domain in full, with the rest retrieved from reference TRBV9 and TRBJ1-1, is DSGVTQTPKHLITATGQRVTLRCSPRSGDLSVYWYQQSLDQGLQFLIQYYNGEERAKGNILERFSAQQFPDLHSELNLSSLELGDSALYFCASSPSSDPKAFFGQGTRLTVV.

The chain uses TRBV21-1 and TRBJ1-4. TRBV21-1 is a pseudogene segment. The CDR3 runs to 16 residues. CDR3 loop: CASSNGGPRRNEKLFF. Written as DNA, the CDR3 is TGTGCCAGCAGCAATGGAGGACCGCGGAGGAATGAAAAACTGTTTTTT.

The gene calls are TRBV5-5 and TRBJ1-6, with a possible D match to TRBD1 (5 bases). There are 16 residues in the CDR3. Germline assignment: CDR1 SGHKS and CDR2 YYEKEE (reference sequence). V was clipped by 0 bases and J by 7 bases, with 14 bases between them. The CDR3: CASSLGAGGENSPLHF. The CDR3, as DNA: TGTGCCAGCAGCTTGGGGGCCGGGGGGGAGAATTCACCCCTCCACTTT.

This clone was found a few times. This chain joins TRBV9 and TRBJ2-7, with TRBD2 as a possible D gene (5 bases). The CDR3 extends over 15 amino acids. The germline gives CDR1 SGDLS, CDR2 YYNGEE. V shed 0 bases and J shed 2 bases, with 12 bases lying between them. The CDR3 protein is CASSVVPGFTYEQYF. CDR3 DNA: TGTGCCAGCAGCGTAGTCCCGGGGTTCACCTACGAGCAGTACTTC.

CDR3 region: CASSLGTRGQGGWEKLFF. The CDR3 DNA reads as TGCGCCAGCAGCTTGGGCACCCGCGGTCAGGGGGGTTGGGAAAAACTGTTTTTT. The chain links TRBV5-1 to TRBJ1-4; 7 nucleotides agree with TRBD1. V lost 0 bases, J lost 8 bases, and 16 bases stayed unmatched. CDR3 length: 18 amino acids. CDR1 is SGHRS and CDR2 is YFSETQ in the germline V gene. The full variable domain, rest sourced from reference TRBV5-1 and TRBJ1-4, is KAGVTQTPRYLIKTRGQQVTLSCSPISGHRSVSWYQQTPGQGLQFLFEYFSETQRNKGNFPGRFSGRQFSNSRSEMNVSTLELGDSALYLCASSLGTRGQGGWEKLFFGSGTQLSVL.

The chain has TRBV6-6 and TRBJ1-2; possible D gene TRBD1, 6 bases. This CDR3 comprises 14 residues. V gave up 6 bases and J gave up 3 bases, with 14 bases separating them. The germline gives CDR1 MNHNY, CDR2 SVGAGI (reference sequence). The CDR3 nucleotides are TGTGCCAGCAGGACCATGGACAGAGACTATGGCTACACCTTC. Translated: CASRTMDRDYGYTF.

The chain joins TRBV18 to TRBJ2-3; tentative D call: TRBD2 (6 bases). CDR1 is KGHSH and CDR2 is LQKENI in the germline V gene. V was cut by 0 bases and J by 2 bases, with 15 bases left in between. This CDR3 spans 17 amino acids. This CDR3 reads CASSPPAAAGTTDTQYF. The CDR3 nucleotides are TGTGCCAGCTCACCACCGGCTGCGGCGGGGACCACAGATACGCAGTATTTT.

A remark on this clone: The junction differs from germline at one of its ends, possibly a read error. This rearrangement joins TRBV27 to TRBJ1-2; TRBD1 matches at 8 bases. Germline V lookup: CDR1 MNHEY, CDR2 SMNVEV (reference sequence). The CDR3 is 15 residues long. CDR3 nucleotides: TGTGCCGGCAGTTACTACAGGGGGGTTCCCTATGGCTACACCTTC. Its translation is CAGSYYRGVPYGYTF.

A few counts support this clone. The chain is built from TRBV4-3 and TRBJ2-7; D is possibly TRBD2 (5 bases). Trimming pared 0 bases from V and 2 bases from J, leaving 8 bases between. CDR1 is LGHNA, CDR2 YSLEER, per germline. The CDR3 spans 14 residues. CDR3: CASSQELGAYEQYF. The CDR3 DNA reads TGCGCCAGCAGCCAAGAACTGGGAGCCTACGAGCAGTACTTC.

The gene calls are TRBV4-1 and TRBJ2-5, with 8 bases identical to TRBD1. The CDR3 is 15 residues long. J was trimmed by 5 bases and V by 2 bases; bases with no gene match: 7. The germline gives CDR1 MGHRA, CDR2 YSYEKL. The CDR3 DNA sequence: TGCGCCAGCAGCCAATCATCAGGGGGCATGGAGACCCAGTACTTC. Protein sequence: CASSQSSGGMETQYF.

The CDR3 is CASSSDNNEQFF. For the CDR3, the DNA is TGTGCCAGCAGCTCGGACAACAATGAGCAGTTCTTC. The chain uses TRBV6-5 and TRBJ2-1; tentative D call: TRBD1 (5 bases). The CDR3 length is 12 residues. In germline, CDR1 is MNHEY, CDR2 SVGAGI. The V gene lost 6 bases and the J gene lost 5 bases, with 8 bases spanning the gap.

Notes on this clone: A junction boundary mismatches the germline segment, possibly from a read error. This sequence joins TRBV7-8 and TRBJ1-2, with D tentatively TRBD1 (5 bases). The CDR3 contains 12 residues. Per the germline V gene, CDR1 is SGHVS and CDR2 is FQNEAQ. The CDR3 sequence: CASSLEIGAPYF. Written as DNA, the CDR3 is TGTGCCAGCAGCTTAGAAATAGGGGCACCTTACTTC.

The chain combines TRBV4-3 with TRBJ2-7; D perhaps matches TRBD2 (5 bases). The CDR3 is made up of 15 amino acids. Trimming left V 1 base short and J 2 bases short, with 12 bases between. Germline V gene lookup returns CDR1 LGHNA and CDR2 YSLEER. CDR3: CASSQGWEFPYEQYF. The CDR3 DNA follows: TGCGCCAGCAGCCAAGGTTGGGAGTTTCCCTACGAGCAGTACTTC.

The V call is TRBV5-4, the J call TRBJ1-1, with unresolved D. The CDR3 is 15 residues long. Deletions cut 4 bases from V and 1 base from J, with 14 bases between. Germline lookup yields CDR1 SGHNT and CDR2 YYREEE (reference sequence). CDR3 sequence: CASSPPGFRNTEAFF. The CDR3, as DNA: TGTGCCAGCAGCCCCCCCGGGTTCAGGAACACTGAAGCTTTCTTT.

The chain carries TRBV19 and TRBJ1-2; 8 bases fit TRBD1. The CDR3 loop spans 15 amino acids. From germline, CDR1 is LNHDA and CDR2 SQIVND (reference sequence). J lost 1 base, V lost 7 bases, and 8 bases had no gene match. The CDR3 DNA follows: TGTGCCAGTACACACCAGGGGGCTGGTAACTATGGCTACACCTTC. It codes for CASTHQGAGNYGYTF.

V gene TRBV7-2 combines with J gene TRBJ2-1, with TRBD2 matching 7 bases. CDR3 length: 14 amino acids. Per germline, CDR1 SGHTA and CDR2 FQGNSA. V trimming: 1 base; J trimming: 10 bases; junction bases outside the gene matches: 7. The CDR3 loop is CASSLVGGVGEQFF. The CDR3 nucleotides read TGTGCCAGCAGCTTAGTGGGGGGGGTCGGCGAGCAGTTCTTC.

This clone was observed a few times. The V gene is TRBV7-2, the J gene TRBJ2-7; TRBD2 might be the D (7 bases). Germline V gives CDR1 SGHTA, CDR2 FQGNSA. Trimming removed 3 bases at V and 2 bases at J, with 8 bases between. The CDR3 is 13 residues long. CDR3 in DNA: TGTGCCAGCAGCTTCGGGGGGCCCTACGAGCAGTACTTC. This sequence encodes CASSFGGPYEQYF.